This T cell receptor beta chain originates from a study of T-cell memory formation after mild COVID-19. Study in general: There were largely donor-specific TCR clusters.

General study results and limits: Clones shrinking between day 15 and 85 showed a balanced CD4/CD8 split, and those that grew later tilted toward CD4+.

TCRdb recomputed calls from the 5' RACE reads with MiXCR, one row per CDR3 protein. The repertoire holds 430,000 or so distinct CDR3 sequences, with 20% to 30% as singletons. The V end was cut by 3 bases, the J end by 8 bases, with 5 bases between. Germline CDR1 SEHNR, CDR2 FQNEAQ (reference sequence). This CDR3 spans 11 amino acids. Note on this clonotype: Its specificity is unknown.

This receptor was obtained from an adult woman who had mild COVID-19 (a few samples of this study predate the infection). Cell type and time point are not known. The sequencing input was PBMCs or a T cell subset sorted from them (not recorded which). This rearrangement joins TRBV7-9 to TRBJ2-1, with unresolved D. DNA for the CDR3: TGTGCCAGCAGCTTCATTCATGAGCAGTTCTTC. This translates into CASSFIHEQFF.